This T cell receptor beta chain was recorded in a study of T cells in tuberculosis. This clone occurred once. Its cognate antigen is unknown. Assay: immunoSEQ multiplex PCR; the TCRdb copy retains only in-frame clones and omits some. The profile shows tens of thousands of clones, 95% of them singletons. Latent tuberculosis screening used tuberculin skin test and IGRA at entry. General observations from the study: Selection depended on which cryopreserved specimens were available.

The CDR3 loop spans 16 amino acids. From germline, CDR1 is SGHRS and CDR2 YFSETQ. V lost 4 bases and J lost 9; bases outside the gene matches: 16. The TCR was taken from a donor aged 10-30 years with latent tuberculosis or without tuberculosis infection. Specimen: PBMCs. The chain links TRBV5-1 to TRBJ1-3; 7 bases are shared with TRBD1. The CDR3 region is CASSLTWTGQDSTIYF. The CDR3, as DNA: TGCGCCAGCAGCCTAACCTGGACAGGCCAGGATAGCACCATATATTTT.